This T cell receptor (beta chain) was profiled in a study of Ad26.COV2.S vaccination and SARS-CoV-2 variants. At the level of the study: Recipients of Ad26.COV2.S got it intramuscularly, once or twice 56 days apart. The study, taken as a whole, reports: Responses of spike-specific T cells (both CD8+ and CD4+) reportedly showed substantial breadth after vaccination.

In the case of this clone: What it binds is unknown.

The assay was immunoSEQ multiplex PCR, and TCRdb's table has in-frame clones only and misses some. Of 350,000 to 600,000 clones listed, 89% are singletons. Treatment given: 19 received Ad26.COV2.S at low or high dose, single or two shots; 5 received placebo; per-sample allocation not given. Collection of samples fell on day 63 after the first vaccine or placebo injection. V lost 6 bases and J lost 2, with 14 bases in between. This CDR3 has 14 amino acids. CDR1 and CDR2 (germline): SGHAT, FQNNGV. The source material was peripheral blood, sampled in a trial of Ad26.COV2.S vaccine versus placebo. The source of this sequence is a person between 18 and 65 years old who received the Ad26.COV2.S COVID-19 vaccine or a placebo. This chain joins TRBV11-2 and TRBJ2-7, with D possibly matching TRBD2 (5 bases). The DNA of the CDR3 is TGTGCCAGCAGTAAACCCCCCGGGACCTACGAGCAGTACTTC. It yields the protein CASSKPPGTYEQYF. The whole variable domain, filled in from reference TRBV11-2 and TRBJ2-7, reads EAGVAQSPRYKIIEKRQSVAFWCNPISGHATLYWYQQILGQGPKLLIQFQNNGVVDDSQLPKDRFSAERLKGVDSTLKIQPAKLEDSAVYLCASSKPPGTYEQYFGPGTRLTVT.